These 29 T cell receptor beta chains originate from one sample sequenced in a study of tumor-infiltrating lymphocytes in primary liver carcinoma (dated by TCRdb to about 2017). Total RNA and DNA were co-extracted without cell sorting from around 20-30 mg of bulk tissue using the AllPrep DNA/RNA mini kit. These reads were obtained on an Illumina HiSeq 2500. Starting from about 500 ng total RNA, TCRbeta-specific cDNA was produced by reverse transcription with a constant-region primer and ProtoScript II reverse transcriptase. TCRbeta libraries were built with three nested multiplex PCR rounds, a slightly modified ARM-PCR procedure. Each of the first two PCR rounds ran for approximately 11 cycles using multiplex TRBV1-TRBV30 forward primers together with a Cbeta reverse primer. TCRdb reanalyzed the raw reads on its own, using fastp at Q25 for trimming and MiXCR for clone calling, and kept in-frame beta chains. Each entry is one CDR3 protein sequence, shown with its most common DNA and genes. The sample contains roughly 25,000 distinct CDR3 sequences, around 84% of them found a single time. Around half of the sample is held by the ten biggest clonotypes.

The sample consisted of liver tumor tissue from sampling region 3. Taken with the paper, the label for cell subset or site translates to: tumor region T3, left-lateral pole. Receptors originate from a man in his forties or fifties with primary liver carcinoma and hepatitis B virus infection.

The chain links TRBV12-3 or TRBV12-4 to TRBJ2-7; D is unclear. Trimming pared 2 bases from V and 3 bases from J, leaving 14 bases between. The CDR3 length is 15 residues. The CDR3 nucleotides read TGTGCCAGCAGTTTAAGACATGGGGTCAACTACGAGCAGTACTTC. This gives the protein CASSLRHGVNYEQYF.

To note about this clonotype: Sequence at one end of the junction differs from germline and may be a read error. The chain joins TRBV11-2 to TRBJ2-5, with 11 bases identical to TRBD2. This CDR3 contains 16 residues. The germline V gene encodes CDR1 SGHAT and CDR2 FQNNGV. CDR3 bases: TGTACCAGCAGTCAAACTCCTAGCGGGGGGAAGGAGACCCAGTACTTC. It encodes CTSSQTPSGGKETQYF. Full variable domain (remainder filled in from reference TRBV11-2 and TRBJ2-5): EAGVAQSPRYKIIEKRQSVAFWCNPISGHATLYWYQQILGQGPKLLIQFQNNGVVDDSQLPKDRFSAERLKGVDSTLKIQPAKLEDSAVYLCTSSQTPSGGKETQYFGPGTRLLVL.

About this clonotype: One end of the junction does not line up with germline, which may come from a read error. The J gene is TRBJ1-1, the V gene TRBV11-2; the D is unclear. CDR1 and CDR2 from the germline V gene are SGHAT and FQNNGV. CDR3 size: 13 residues. The CDR3 loop is CVSNLVDNTEAVF. CDR3 sequence (DNA): TGTGTCAGCAACTTAGTAGATAACACTGAAGCTGTCTTT.

Notes on this clonotype: Compared with germline, one end of the junction differs, possibly owing to a read error. The chain uses TRBV7-8 and TRBJ2-3; TRBD1 matches 10 bases. Germline loops: CDR1 SGHVS, CDR2 FQNEAQ. The CDR3 is made up of 15 amino acids. As DNA, the CDR3 is TGTGCCATCAGCGCGGGACAGGGGCTCACTGATACGCAGTATTTT. This sequence encodes CAISAGQGLTDTQYF.

The chain couples TRBV11-2 to TRBJ2-1; weak D call: TRBD2 (5 bases). Germline V CDR1 and CDR2: SGHAT, FQNNGV. CDR3 length equals 16 residues. V gave up 11 bases and J gave up 0 bases, with 20 bases separating them. The CDR3: CAGGLDPESSYNEQFF. The CDR3 DNA sequence: TGTGCCGGAGGCTTAGATCCAGAGAGCTCCTACAATGAGCAGTTCTTC.

As to this clonotype: Given the absence of the conserved phenylalanine or tryptophan at the CDR3 end, a read error is likely. The chain is built from TRBV6-5 and TRBJ1-1, with D perhaps matching TRBD1 (5 bases). Germline V gene lookup returns CDR1 MNHEY and CDR2 SVGAGI. The CDR3 runs 13 residues. The V end lost 3 bases, the J end lost 8 bases, and 13 bases lay between the germline ends. CDR3 residues: CASSYRGSTEAFV. The CDR3 bases are TGTGCCAGCAGTTATAGGGGAAGCACCGAAGCTTTCGTT.

To note about this clonotype: No conserved phenylalanine or tryptophan ends this CDR3, so it is likely a read error. The chain combines TRBV28 with TRBJ2-1; 7 bases agree with TRBD2. Germline CDR1 reads MDHEN; CDR2 reads SYDVKM. CDR3 length equals 13 residues. J was trimmed by 8 bases and V by 2 bases; bases with no gene match: 3. The chain's CDR3 is CASSLRGVHEQFL. The CDR3 coding sequence is TGTGCCAGCAGTTTACGGGGGGTACATGAGCAGTTCCTC.

The chain combines TRBV5-1 with TRBJ1-4, with 8 bases that match TRBD1. The germline gives CDR1 SGHRS, CDR2 YFSETQ. CDR3 length: 14 amino acids. The V segment lost 4 bases and the J segment 8 bases; nucleotides outside the gene matches: 7. CDR3 sequence reads: CASSPGTGLEKLFF. The DNA of the CDR3 is TGCGCCAGCAGCCCCGGGACAGGCCTAGAAAAACTGTTTTTT.

This clonotype has a single count. An end of the junction does not agree with germline; a read error may underlie this. V usage is TRBV5-1 and J usage is TRBJ1-1; D not certain. The CDR3 covers 13 residues. Germline CDR1 is SGHRS and CDR2 is YFSETQ. CDR3 region: CASGLLLGTETFF. CDR3 DNA: TGCGCCAGCGGCTTGTTACTGGGCACTGAAACTTTCTTT.

Of note for this clonotype: Germline and junction disagree at one end, which may indicate a read error. The J gene is TRBJ2-7, the V gene TRBV11-1, with 9 bases identical to TRBD2. Germline assignment: CDR1 SGHAT and CDR2 FQDESV (reference sequence). This CDR3 is 15 amino acids long. The CDR3 bases are TGTGTCAGCAGCTTAGGAGGACTAGCGAGACTTCTTCAGTACTTC. Translation gives CVSSLGGLARLLQYF.

The chain is built from TRBV20-1 and TRBJ2-7, with D unclear. This CDR3 contains 12 residues. Trimming stripped 0 bases from V and 7 bases from J, with 10 bases between. Per the germline V gene, CDR1 is DFQATT and CDR2 is SNEGSKA (reference sequence). In DNA form, the CDR3 reads TGCAGTGCTAGAGATCTTGGAAAAGAGCAGTACTTC. It is translated as CSARDLGKEQYF.

Details on this clonotype: A junction end diverges from the germline sequence, so it may reflect a read error. This chain uses TRBV6-8 with TRBJ2-2; maybe TRBD2 (5 bases). This CDR3 region has 11 residues. Germline V CDR1 and CDR2: MNHGY, SAAAGT. CDR3 nucleotides: TGTGCCAGCCTAGACGCCGGGGAGCTGTCTTTT. Its protein product is CASLDAGELSF.

Concerning this clonotype itself: A much larger clone lies one base from this, so it may be a read error. This chain uses TRBV16 with TRBJ1-5; TRBD1 agrees at 8 bases. In germline, CDR1 is KGHSY, CDR2 FQNENV. The CDR3 consists of 15 residues. This CDR3 reads CASSQSQGARQPQLF. The CDR3 coding sequence is TGTGCCAGCAGCCAATCTCAGGGGGCGAGACAGCCCCAGCTTTTT.

This chain links TRBV6-5 with TRBJ2-3; D possibly matches TRBD1 or TRBD2 (5 bases each). Germline loops: CDR1 MNHEY, CDR2 SVGAGI. CDR3 length equals 15 residues. The CDR3: CVSSLTADNLDTQYF. In nucleotides, the CDR3 is TGTGTCAGTAGTCTTACAGCGGACAACCTGGATACGCAGTATTTT.

This clonotype was recorded many times. J is TRBJ1-1 and V is TRBV28; D gene uncertain. Trimming left V 8 bases short and J 4 bases short, with 11 bases between. The CDR3 loop spans 12 amino acids. CDR1 is MDHEN, CDR2 SYDVKM, per germline. Here the CDR3 reads CASRDQTTEAFF. CDR3 bases: TGTGCCAGCCGCGATCAGACCACTGAAGCTTTCTTT.

To note about this clonotype: Its ends do not fully match the called genes, so a read error is possible. V gene TRBV28 combines with J gene TRBJ2-2; perhaps D is TRBD1 or TRBD2 (6 bases each). CDR1 is MDHEN, CDR2 SYDVKM, per germline. The CDR3 spans 14 residues. The CDR3 spells CASLRGARSRELLF. The DNA of the CDR3 is TGTGCCAGCCTTAGGGGGGCTCGGTCCAGGGAGCTGTTGTTT.

About this clonotype itself: This may come from a read error, since a much larger clone is one base off. The chain has TRBV27 and TRBJ2-1; a possible D gene is TRBD2 (6 bases). Trimming shortened V by 4 bases and J by 5 bases, and 18 bases separated the two germline ends. The CDR3 totals 16 residues. The germline CDR1 and CDR2 sequences are MNHEY and SMNVEV (reference sequence). The CDR3 DNA follows: TGTGCCAGCAGTTCCGCCCTAGCGAGATATAACAATGAGCAGTTCTTC. Its translation is CASSSALARYNNEQFF.

A note on this clonotype: One end of the junction is discordant with germline, which a read error may explain. This rearrangement joins TRBV7-3 to TRBJ2-3; D unclear. Germline lookup yields CDR1 SGHTA and CDR2 FQGTGA. The CDR3 totals 14 residues. In DNA form, the CDR3 reads TGTACCAGCAGCTTAATATCGGGTACCGATACGCAGTATTTT. Residues: CTSSLISGTDTQYF.

The J gene is TRBJ2-5, the V gene TRBV4-1; TRBD2 matches 10 bases. After removal of 4 bases from V and 5 bases from J, the junction contained 4 bases not matched to a gene. The CDR3 has 14 residues. Germline values: CDR1 MGHRA, CDR2 YSYEKL. The CDR3 DNA follows: TGCGCCAGCAGCCGAGCGGGAGGGCCGGAGACCCAGTACTTC. Residues: CASSRAGGPETQYF.

To note about this clonotype: Likely a read error: the CDR3 ends without its conserved phenylalanine or tryptophan. It is unclear where the CDR3 begins or ends on the DNA, so no DNA is shown, and the CDR3 is as TCRdb lists it. The rearrangement joins TRBV10-3 to TRBJ2-6; the D call in the table, TRBD1, was not verified against the DNA. Germline loops: CDR1 ENHRY, CDR2 SYGVKD. The CDR3 comprises 14 residues, both ends counted. CDR3 region: CATRGETGPNVLTS.

For this clonotype: Relative to the germline gene, one junction end is altered; a read error may explain this. The V gene is TRBV4-2, the J gene TRBJ2-7; 15 bases are shared with TRBD2. Looked up from germline, CDR1 is LGHNA and CDR2 is YNFKEQ. The CDR3 has 18 amino acids. In DNA, the CDR3 is TGTACCAGCAGTGGAAAACCGGGACTAGCGGGAGGCCCACACAAGCAGTACTTC. Translated, it gives CTSSGKPGLAGGPHKQYF.

Worth noting for this clonotype: One junction end disagrees with the germline gene, perhaps due to a read error. This chain links TRBV11-2 with TRBJ2-5, with D perhaps matching TRBD2 (5 bases). CDR3 size: 18 residues. The germline CDR1 and CDR2 sequences are SGHAT and FQNNGV. The CDR3 nucleotides read TGTGCCGGCAGCTTAGATCCGTGGTCTACCGGGAAAGGAGAGACCCAGTACTTC. As protein: CAGSLDPWSTGKGETQYF.

As regards this clonotype: One end of the junction is discordant with germline, which a read error may explain. This chain connects TRBV4-3 to TRBJ2-3; D is unclear. Germline V gene sequence: CDR1 LGHNA, CDR2 YSLEER. This CDR3 has 15 residues. The DNA for the CDR3 is TGCACCAGCAGGCAAGGAGTCGTCTTAGTAGATACACAGTATTTT. Translating gives CTSRQGVVLVDTQYF.

As regards this clonotype: The junction does not match germline at one end; this may be a read error. The chain has TRBV4-1 and TRBJ2-3; possibly TRBD1 for D (6 bases). The CDR3 loop spans 16 amino acids. Per germline, CDR1 MGHRA and CDR2 YSYEKL. The CDR3 loop is CASSQDWQGWADTRYF. CDR3 bases: TGTGCCAGCAGCCAAGATTGGCAGGGGTGGGCAGATACGCGATATTTT.

As concerns this clonotype: Likely a read error: the CDR3 ends without its conserved phenylalanine or tryptophan. V is TRBV5-4 and J is TRBJ2-7; 8 bases align to TRBD2. This CDR3 has 15 amino acids. In germline, CDR1 is SGHNT, CDR2 YYREEE (reference sequence). V gave up 10 bases and J gave up 2 bases; unmatched junction bases: 14. For the CDR3, the DNA is TGTGCCGGCAACCCTGGACTAGCCGAGACCTACGAGCAGTACATC. It codes for CAGNPGLAETYEQYI.

To note about this clonotype: Likely a read error: the CDR3 ends without its conserved phenylalanine or tryptophan. The DNA is left out, because the CDR3 cannot be placed on it with certainty; the CDR3 is given as TCRdb lists it. This chain links TRBV6-5 with TRBJ2-6. Germline loops: CDR1 MNHEY, CDR2 SVGAGI. Termini included, the CDR3 measures 15 amino acids. This CDR3 reads CASSPDLPGANVLTI.

Turning to this clonotype: Since no conserved phenylalanine or tryptophan closes the CDR3, a read error is the likely cause. The chain employs TRBV4-1 and TRBJ2-1; D not certain. The CDR3 extends over 15 amino acids. Germline V gene lookup returns CDR1 MGHRA and CDR2 YSYEKL. V was pared by 6 bases and J by 5 bases, with 17 bases between. The CDR3 reads CASSPLDNNNNEQFL. CDR3 nucleotide sequence: TGCGCCAGCAGTCCGCTCGATAACAACAACAATGAGCAGTTCCTC.

On this clonotype itself: A junction boundary mismatches the germline segment, possibly from a read error. This chain connects TRBV4-1 to TRBJ2-3; 7 bases match TRBD1. The CDR3 extends over 16 amino acids. CDR1 is MGHRA, CDR2 YSYEKL, per germline. CDR3 protein: CASSQDGTVSTDTQNF. DNA for the CDR3: TGCGCCAGCAGCCAAGACGGGACAGTTAGTACAGATACGCAGAATTTT.

This clonotype appeared a few times. One end of the junction fails to match germline, which may point to a read error. The chain is built from TRBV12-3 or TRBV12-4 and TRBJ2-5, with 7 bases lining up with TRBD2. The CDR3 has 17 residues. CDR3 protein: CASILGAGVRGKETQYF. DNA for the CDR3: TGTGCCAGCATTTTAGGGGCTGGAGTGCGGGGGAAAGAGACCCAGTACTTC.